The 32 T cell receptor beta chains below were found in one sample sequenced in a study of blood T cell repertoires in COVID-19. The table came from immunoSEQ multiplex PCR; TCRdb's copy has only in-frame clones and leaves some out. The profile shows about 64,000 clones, roughly 91% of them singletons. Sequencing was carried out using PBMCs or T cells enriched from blood (not recorded which). All receptors come from a woman aged 40 to 50 who had recovered from COVID-19.

V and J are TRBV21-1 and TRBJ2-7; the table's TRBD1 call for D was not verified on the DNA. TRBV21-1 is a known pseudogene. This CDR3 has 14 amino acids. Here the CDR3 reads CASSKARQVYEQYF. CDR3 sequence (DNA): TGTGCCAGCAGCAAAGCAAGACAGGTCTACGAGCAGTACTTC.

The chain couples TRBV9 to TRBJ1-3; D may be TRBD1 (5 bases). The CDR3 runs to 16 residues. Deletions cut 4 bases from V and 4 bases from J, with 18 bases between. Per the germline V gene, CDR1 is SGDLS and CDR2 is YYNGEE. The CDR3 sequence: CASSPHGQGGGNTIYF. For the CDR3, the DNA is TGTGCCAGCAGCCCCCACGGGCAGGGAGGGGGAAACACCATATATTTT.

The gene calls are TRBV27 and TRBJ2-1, with 9 bases lining up with TRBD1. Trimming at V came to 0 bases and at J to 11 bases, leaving 5 bases not matched to a gene. The CDR3 totals 14 residues. Germline assignment: CDR1 MNHEY and CDR2 SMNVEV (reference sequence). CDR3 nucleotides: TGTGCCAGCAGTTTATCCGGGACAGGGAGGCAGCAGTTCTTC. Translation gives CASSLSGTGRQQFF.

The CDR3 DNA reads TGTGCCAGCAGGCAAAGACAGGGGGGGACCACCGGGGAGCTGTTTTTT. It yields the protein CASRQRQGGTTGELFF. The chain uses TRBV7-9 and TRBJ2-2, with TRBD1 matching 9 bases. J was trimmed by 4 bases and V by 6 bases; bases with no gene match: 9. Germline values: CDR1 SEHNR, CDR2 FQNEAQ (reference sequence). This CDR3 has 16 residues.

The chain has TRBV18 and TRBJ1-2; 7 bases are shared with TRBD1. CDR1 and CDR2 (germline): KGHSH, LQKENI. J gave up 6 bases and V 3 bases, and 7 bases lay outside the gene matches. This CDR3 spans 14 amino acids. CDR3 nucleotide sequence: TGTGCCAGCTCACCGAAAACAGGGGTCGATGGCTACACCTTC. Encoded protein: CASSPKTGVDGYTF.

This chain connects TRBV5-4 to TRBJ2-3, with 8 bases aligning to TRBD2. Germline V lookup: CDR1 SGHNT, CDR2 YYREEE (reference sequence). Trimming cost V 0 bases and J 5 bases; bases outside gene matches: 8. The CDR3 has 16 residues. Here the CDR3 DNA reads TGTGCCAGCAGCTTGGATCCGGGACGGGAGGGAGATACGCAGTATTTT. This gives the protein CASSLDPGREGDTQYF.

The chain employs TRBV19 and TRBJ1-1; D unclear. Germline CDR1 reads LNHDA; CDR2 reads SQIVND (reference sequence). V lost 4 bases and J lost 3, with 9 bases in between. The CDR3 contains 13 residues. Here the CDR3 DNA reads TGTGCCAGTAGTACCCAGGCTGACACTGAAGCTTTCTTT. It encodes CASSTQADTEAFF.

The J gene is TRBJ2-2, the V gene TRBV27; the D gene is possibly TRBD1 (6 bases). Trimming left V 8 bases short and J 1 base short, with 8 bases between. This CDR3 contains 13 residues. The V gene's germline CDR1 is MNHEY and CDR2 SMNVEV (reference sequence). The CDR3, as DNA: TGTGCCAGCTTGGGACAGAACACCGGGGAGCTGTTTTTT. Residues: CASLGQNTGELFF.

This chain connects TRBV19 to TRBJ1-4; a possible D gene is TRBD1 (6 bases). The V gene's germline CDR1 is LNHDA and CDR2 SQIVND (reference sequence). The CDR3 runs 12 residues. Trimming took off 4 bases at V and 16 bases at J, with 16 bases between the two ends. The CDR3 nucleotides are TGTGCCAGTAGTAATTCCAGGGGATTTGCGTTTTTT. Amino acid sequence: CASSNSRGFAFF.

V and J are TRBV29-1 and TRBJ2-5; 7 bases match TRBD1. V dropped 2 bases and J dropped 5; count of bases not matched to a gene: 8. This CDR3 has 14 amino acids. CDR1 and CDR2 (germline): SQVTM, ANQGSEA. CDR3 region: CSVERQGGGETQYF. CDR3 bases: TGCAGCGTTGAAAGACAGGGTGGGGGCGAGACCCAGTACTTC. The entire variable domain, with the rest obtained from reference TRBV29-1 and TRBJ2-5, is as follows: SAVISQKPSRDICQRGTSLTIQCQVDSQVTMMFWYRQQPGQSLTLIATANQGSEATYESGFVIDKFPISRPNLTFSTLTVSNMSPEDSSIYLCSVERQGGGETQYFGPGTRLLVL.

V usage is TRBV4-1 and J usage is TRBJ1-5; 7 bases are shared with TRBD1. Germline V lookup: CDR1 MGHRA, CDR2 YSYEKL. The CDR3 is 18 residues long. The V segment lost 0 bases and the J segment 4 bases; nucleotides outside the gene matches: 12. For the CDR3, the DNA is TGCGCCAGCAGCCAAGATAACCCGCAGGGACAGCTTAATCAGCCCCAGCATTTT. Amino acids: CASSQDNPQGQLNQPQHF.

V and J are TRBV7-2 and TRBJ2-3, with D perhaps TRBD2 (6 bases). The CDR3 runs 17 residues. CDR1 SGHTA and CDR2 FQGNSA come from the germline V gene. With 0 bases removed from V and 0 bases from J, the gap between germline ends came to 13 bases. This CDR3 reads CASSLALPGASTDTQYF. The CDR3 DNA sequence: TGTGCCAGCAGCTTAGCTCTTCCGGGAGCCAGCACAGATACGCAGTATTTT.

The rearrangement joins TRBV24-1 to TRBJ2-1, with D perhaps matching TRBD1 (5 bases). Per the germline V gene, CDR1 is KGHDR and CDR2 is SFDVKD. Between the trimmed V and J ends, which lost 1 base and 8 bases, there was a span of 5 bases. The CDR3 extends over 12 amino acids. CDR3 protein: CATSDFRDEQFF. CDR3 sequence (DNA): TGTGCCACCAGTGATTTCAGGGATGAGCAGTTCTTC.

CDR3 sequence (DNA): TGCAGTGCTCAACAGGGGGACGAGCAGTACTTC. Translation gives CSAQQGDEQYF. The chain recombines TRBV20-1 with TRBJ2-7; 8 nucleotides agree with TRBD1. The CDR3 totals 11 residues. J gave up 5 bases and V 5 bases, and 2 bases lay outside the gene matches. CDR1 DFQATT and CDR2 SNEGSKA come from the germline V gene (reference sequence).

This clone was observed a single time. The chain recombines TRBV19 with TRBJ1-1; D uncertain. Germline V gene data show CDR1 as LNHDA and CDR2 as SQIVND (reference sequence). Trimming cost V 9 bases and J 4 bases, with 9 bases left between them. The CDR3 runs to 11 residues. In DNA form, the CDR3 reads TGTGCCAGCTTCATCGGCACTGAAGCTTTCTTT. Encoded protein: CASFIGTEAFF.

The V call is TRBV5-1, the J call TRBJ2-7; 9 nucleotides line up with TRBD1. CDR3 length: 15 residues. Germline V gene data show CDR1 as SGHRS and CDR2 as YFSETQ. J lost 2 bases, V lost 0 bases, and 3 bases had no gene match. CDR3 residues: CASSLVGTGPYEQYF. CDR3 sequence (DNA): TGCGCCAGCAGCTTGGTCGGGACAGGGCCCTACGAGCAGTACTTC. Drawing the rest from reference TRBV5-1 and TRBJ2-7, the complete variable domain is KAGVTQTPRYLIKTRGQQVTLSCSPISGHRSVSWYQQTPGQGLQFLFEYFSETQRNKGNFPGRFSGRQFSNSRSEMNVSTLELGDSALYLCASSLVGTGPYEQYFGPGTRLTVT.

V gene TRBV19 combines with J gene TRBJ2-1; D is perhaps TRBD2 (5 bases). The V gene's germline CDR1 is LNHDA and CDR2 SQIVND (reference sequence). The CDR3 loop spans 13 amino acids. The V end lost 7 bases, the J end lost 4 bases, and 11 bases lay between the germline ends. CDR3 sequence (DNA): TGTGCCAGTAAAGCGGCCCTTTACAATGAGCAGTTCTTC. Protein sequence: CASKAALYNEQFF.

Notes on this clone: Additional DNA sequences in this sample encode the identical CDR3. In DNA, the CDR3 is TGTGCCAGTAGCCCAGGGAACACTGAAGCTTTCTTT. Translation: CASSPGNTEAFF. The chain uses TRBV19 and TRBJ1-1; D is ambiguous. V was trimmed by 6 bases and J by 1 base, leaving 6 bases between them. CDR1 LNHDA and CDR2 SQIVND come from the germline V gene (reference sequence). This CDR3 has 12 residues.

The genes are TRBV27 and TRBJ2-1, with 8 bases identical to TRBD2. With V trimmed by 3 bases and J by 7 bases, 11 bases remained unmatched. Germline-derived CDR1 and CDR2 are MNHEY and SMNVEV (reference sequence). The CDR3 is made up of 16 amino acids. The CDR3 sequence: CASSFLSAGAGNEQFF. CDR3 coding DNA: TGTGCCAGCAGTTTCTTATCAGCGGGGGCGGGGAATGAGCAGTTCTTC.

The chain has TRBV19 and TRBJ2-1, with 11 bases fitting TRBD2. J was trimmed by 9 bases and V by 3 bases; bases with no gene match: 13. CDR1 is LNHDA, CDR2 SQIVND, per germline (reference sequence). CDR3 size: 17 residues. This chain's CDR3 is CASSIQGSGGVKGEQFF. The CDR3 DNA reads as TGTGCCAGTAGTATTCAGGGTAGCGGGGGGGTCAAGGGTGAGCAGTTCTTC.

This clone was counted a single time. This rearrangement joins TRBV2 to TRBJ1-1; possible D gene TRBD1, 6 bases. With 6 bases removed from V and 0 bases from J, the gap between germline ends came to 11 bases. The CDR3 runs to 14 residues. CDR1 is SNHLY and CDR2 is FYNNEI in the germline V gene. In DNA, the CDR3 is TGTGCCAGCAGCCTCAGGACAGTGAACACTGAAGCTTTCTTT. Translating gives CASSLRTVNTEAFF. Drawing the rest from reference TRBV2 and TRBJ1-1, the complete variable domain is EPEVTQTPSHQVTQMGQEVILRCVPISNHLYFYWYRQILGQKVEFLVSFYNNEISEKSEIFDDQFSVERPDGSNFTLKIRSTKLEDSAMYFCASSLRTVNTEAFFGQGTRLTVV.

The CDR3 sequence is CASSPRDPQPQHF. CDR3 sequence (DNA): TGTGCCAGTAGTCCCAGGGATCCTCAGCCCCAGCATTTT. The chain recombines TRBV19 with TRBJ1-5; D is perhaps TRBD1 (5 bases). V shed 5 bases and J shed 6 bases, with 11 bases lying between them. This CDR3 has 13 amino acids. Germline assignment: CDR1 LNHDA and CDR2 SQIVND (reference sequence).

The rearrangement links TRBV18 to TRBJ1-5; possible D gene TRBD1, 5 bases. The CDR3 totals 17 residues. Germline V gene lookup returns CDR1 KGHSH and CDR2 LQKENI. Trimming removed 2 bases at V and 5 bases at J, with 19 bases between. The CDR3 region is CASSPIPQGSGDQPQHF. The CDR3 coding sequence is TGTGCCAGCTCACCAATACCTCAGGGTAGTGGGGATCAGCCCCAGCATTTT.

V and J are TRBV2 and TRBJ1-5; 7 nucleotides line up with TRBD1. Germline loops: CDR1 SNHLY, CDR2 FYNNEI. Trimming at V came to 0 bases and at J to 5 bases, leaving 16 bases not matched to a gene. The length of the CDR3 is 19 residues. CDR3 sequence: CASSEALSGGSLGDQPQHF. DNA of the CDR3: TGTGCCAGCAGTGAAGCGCTCTCAGGGGGGAGCCTAGGAGATCAGCCCCAGCATTTT.

This chain links TRBV6-5 with TRBJ1-6; perhaps TRBD1 as D (6 bases). Germline lookup yields CDR1 MNHEY and CDR2 SVGAGI. The ends were cut back, 5 bases at V and 10 bases at J, with 15 bases in the middle. This CDR3 spans 14 amino acids. The CDR3 loop reads CASSRSDSSSPLHF. The DNA for the CDR3 is TGTGCCAGCAGTCGTTCGGACAGTTCCTCACCCCTCCACTTT.

DNA of the CDR3: TGTGCCCCCCAGGGGAACGAGCAGTACTTC. It codes for CAPQGNEQYF. J is TRBJ2-7 and V is TRBV11-2; D is perhaps TRBD1 (6 bases). Trimming cost V 11 bases and J 5 bases, with 10 bases left between them. The CDR3 runs 10 residues. Germline CDR1 SGHAT, CDR2 FQNNGV.

The rearrangement links TRBV6-4 to TRBJ1-4, with D tentatively TRBD1 (5 bases). The germline V gene encodes CDR1 MRHNA and CDR2 SNTAGT. The CDR3 contains 14 residues. Trimming pared 6 bases from V and 0 bases from J, leaving 8 bases between. The CDR3 sequence: CASRVTATNEKLFF. The CDR3 bases are TGTGCCAGCAGAGTGACAGCAACTAATGAAAAACTGTTTTTT.

This clone has a single count. The V gene is TRBV9, the J gene TRBJ1-2, with a possible D match to TRBD1 (5 bases). The V gene's germline CDR1 is SGDLS and CDR2 YYNGEE. V was cut by 4 bases and J by 0 bases, with 10 bases left in between. This CDR3 comprises 14 residues. Here the CDR3 DNA reads TGTGCCAGCAGCCCCCGGGGGGCTAACTATGGCTACACCTTC. Amino acid sequence: CASSPRGANYGYTF.

V gene TRBV3-1 (or the pseudogene TRBV3-2) combines with J gene TRBJ1-1; 10 bases align to TRBD1. From germline, CDR1 is LGHDT and CDR2 YNNKEL (reference sequence). V was pared by 0 bases and J by 5 bases, with 3 bases of the junction left unmatched. The CDR3 runs to 15 residues. CDR3 amino acids: CASSQEGTGDTEAFF. CDR3 DNA sequence: TGTGCCAGCAGCCAAGAAGGGACAGGGGATACTGAAGCTTTCTTT.

The rearrangement uses TRBV19 and TRBJ1-2, with TRBD1 matching over 10 bases. This CDR3 has 19 amino acids. The germline V gene encodes CDR1 LNHDA and CDR2 SQIVND (reference sequence). After removal of 0 bases from V and 7 bases from J, the junction contained 17 bases not matched to a gene. CDR3 bases: TGTGCCAGTAGTATAGATCGGCCTAGACAGGGGGCCGCCAGGGGTGGCTACACCTTC. Translating it yields CASSIDRPRQGAARGGYTF.

This clone was counted only a few times. The CDR3 region has the DNA TGCGCCAGCAGCTTGGGGCAGGGACTCTTTAACTATGGCTACACCTTC. This encodes CASSLGQGLFNYGYTF. The chain couples TRBV5-1 to TRBJ1-2, with D tentatively TRBD1 (5 bases). The CDR3 extends over 16 amino acids. V gave up 0 bases and J gave up 1 base, with 13 bases separating them. CDR1 and CDR2 from the germline V gene are SGHRS and YFSETQ.

This CDR3 reads CASSLRGGPGNTIYF. The DNA of the CDR3 is TGTGCCAGCAGCTTGAGGGGGGGACCTGGAAACACCATATATTTT. The chain is built from TRBV5-5 and TRBJ1-3, with D possibly matching TRBD1 (6 bases). Deletions cut 1 base from V and 2 bases from J, with 10 bases between. The CDR3 totals 15 residues. Germline CDR1 and CDR2: SGHKS and YYEKEE (reference sequence). Full variable domain (remainder filled in from reference TRBV5-5 and TRBJ1-3): DAGVTQSPTHLIKTRGQQVTLRCSPISGHKSVSWYQQVLGQGPQFIFQYYEKEERGRGNFPDRFSARQFPNYSSELNVNALLLGDSALYLCASSLRGGPGNTIYFGEGSWLTVV.